Listed below are T cell receptor beta chains from one sample, sequenced in a study of CD8+CD57+ T cells in acquired aplastic anemia. TCRdb ran MiXCR on the reads and lists one entry per CDR3 protein. This table has under 250,000 distinct CDR3 sequences, roughly 33% appearing once. The sequenced sample was sorted CD4+, CD8+, or CD8+CD57+ T cells (not recorded which) from PBMCs. These receptors originate from a human donor in good health, serving as a control. The CDR3 runs from the conserved cysteine through the conserved F or W. A D gene is named only where the DNA matches it firmly. Clone size, where shown, is once, few, many, or a class for clones that have expanded.

D gene,V gene,J gene,clone size,CDR3 protein,CDR3 DNA
NA,TRBV2,TRBJ2-1,many,CASGKEFSYNEQFF,TGTGCCAGCGGAAAAGAATTTTCCTACAATGAGCAGTTCTTC
NA,TRBV20-1,TRBJ1-4,many,CSARDPTATNEKLFF,TGCAGTGCTAGAGACCCGACAGCAACTAATGAAAAACTGTTTTTT
TRBD2,TRBV20-1,TRBJ2-7,once,CSAYRLAGTRYF,TGCAGTGCTTATAGACTAGCGGGCACGCGGTACTTC
TRBD2,TRBV24-1,TRBJ2-7,NA,CATSPGLGRREQYF,TGTGCCACCAGCCCGGGACTAGGGCGTCGCGAGCAGTACTTC
TRBD1,TRBV10-3,TRBJ1-2,NA,CAISNTGESGYTF,TGTGCCATCAGCAATACAGGGGAGAGTGGCTACACCTTC
NA,TRBV19,TRBJ1-1,NA,CASRGRDPEAFF,TGTGCCAGTAGGGGGAGGGACCCTGAAGCTTTCTTT
NA,TRBV5-1,TRBJ1-4,NA,CASSLGQDATNEKLFF,TGCGCCAGCAGCTTGGGACAGGATGCAACTAATGAAAAACTGTTTTTT
NA,TRBV2,TRBJ2-1,NA,CASRARIYNEQFF,TGTGCCAGCAGGGCCAGAATCTACAATGAGCAGTTCTTC
NA,TRBV6-1,TRBJ2-7,NA,CASSEVFLSSEQYF,TGTGCCAGCAGTGAAGTATTTTTAAGTAGCGAGCAGTACTTC
NA,TRBV2,TRBJ1-2,NA,CASSDPGQPGYTF,TGTGCCAGCAGTGACCCAGGCCAGCCTGGCTACACCTTC
NA,TRBV7-2,TRBJ1-5,many,CASSFLAHSNQPQHF,TGTGCCAGCAGCTTTCTTGCACATAGCAATCAGCCCCAGCATTTT
NA,TRBV7-9,TRBJ2-1,NA,CASSLGRDEQFF,TGTGCCAGCAGCTTAGGCCGAGATGAGCAGTTCTTC
TRBD1,TRBV24-1,TRBJ2-3,many,CATSSTGGPADTQYF,TGTGCCACCTCCTCCACAGGGGGTCCCGCAGATACGCAGTATTTT
NA,TRBV12-3/TRBV12-4,TRBJ1-2,few,CASSYGDRPEYGYTF,TGTGCCAGCAGTTACGGGGACCGACCCGAGTATGGCTACACCTTC
TRBD2,TRBV5-4,TRBJ2-5,NA,CASSLTSGEVETRYF,TGTGCCAGCAGCTTGACTAGCGGGGAGGTCGAGACCCGGTACTTC
NA,TRBV6-1,TRBJ1-1,NA,CAGMEGLNTEAFF,TGTGCCGGCATGGAGGGGCTTAACACTGAAGCTTTCTTT
TRBD1,TRBV18,TRBJ1-2,NA,CASSPGTGMDGYTF,TGTGCCAGCTCACCCGGGACAGGGATGGATGGCTACACCTTC
TRBD1,TRBV5-5,TRBJ2-6,NA,CASSSQTGTGANVLTF,TGTGCCAGCAGCTCGCAGACAGGGACAGGGGCCAACGTCCTGACTTTC
NA,TRBV11-1,TRBJ2-1,NA,CASSLGWGAYNGQFF,TGTGCCAGCAGCTTAGGGTGGGGGGCCTACAATGGGCAGTTCTTC
TRBD1,TRBV24-1,TRBJ1-3,few,CATSDRRDRGRGNTIYF,TGTGCCACCAGTGATAGGCGGGACAGGGGGCGAGGAAACACCATATATTTT
NA,TRBV19,TRBJ2-4,few,CASSIDVEVAKNIQYF,TGTGCCAGTAGTATTGATGTTGAGGTAGCCAAAAACATTCAGTACTTC
NA,TRBV14,TRBJ1-6,few,CASSQDAGLGSNLFYNSPLHF,TGTGCCAGCAGCCAAGACGCGGGGCTGGGTAGTAATCTCTTTTATAATTCACCCCTCCACTTT
NA,TRBV9,TRBJ2-2,few,CASSAYFGGTGELFF,TGTGCCAGCAGCGCCTATTTTGGGGGTACCGGGGAGCTGTTTTTT
NA,TRBV5-1,TRBJ1-3,NA,CASSRAETAGNTIYF,TGCGCCAGCAGTAGAGCCGAGACCGCGGGAAACACCATATATTTT
TRBD1,TRBV10-3,TRBJ1-1,NA,CASRGQLTNTEAFF,TGTGCCAGCAGGGGACAGCTTACTAACACTGAAGCTTTCTTT
NA,TRBV10-3,TRBJ2-7,NA,CAIQRGPSYEQYF,TGTGCCATCCAACGGGGCCCTTCCTACGAGCAGTACTTC
NA,TRBV10-3,TRBJ1-5,NA,CARSWADSNQPQHF,TGTGCTAGATCATGGGCGGATAGCAATCAGCCCCAGCATTTT
TRBD2,TRBV2,TRBJ2-5,NA,CASSRTRRETQYF,TGTGCCAGCAGTCGGACTAGGCGAGAGACCCAGTACTTC
NA,TRBV29-1,TRBJ2-3,many,CSVPVTDTQYF,TGCAGCGTACCGGTCACAGATACGCAGTATTTT
NA,TRBV5-1,TRBJ2-7,NA,CASSNPVQGAYEQYF,TGCGCCAGCAGCAACCCGGTGCAGGGTGCCTACGAGCAGTACTTC
NA,TRBV7-9,TRBJ1-3,many,CASTVRPASGNTIYF,TGTGCCAGCACCGTACGTCCGGCCTCGGGAAACACCATATATTTT
TRBD1,TRBV10-1,TRBJ1-1,NA,CASSADRDTEAFF,TGCGCCAGCAGTGCGGACAGGGACACTGAAGCTTTCTTT
NA,TRBV24-1,TRBJ1-1,NA,CASSKAPWGIETEAFF,TGTGCCAGCAGCAAGGCGCCGTGGGGGATTGAGACTGAAGCTTTCTTT
NA,TRBV12-3/TRBV12-4,TRBJ1-3,many,CASSFPGNTIYF,TGTGCCAGCAGTTTCCCTGGAAACACCATATATTTT
TRBD1,TRBV6-5,TRBJ1-4,NA,CASSSRVGQRNEKLFF,TGTGCCAGCAGTTCACGAGTGGGACAGAGAAATGAAAAACTGTTTTTT
TRBD1,TRBV2,TRBJ1-4,NA,CASSERQGGEKLFF,TGTGCCAGCAGTGAACGACAGGGGGGTGAAAAACTGTTTTTT
NA,TRBV7-9,TRBJ2-7,NA,CASSSDRTNYEQYF,TGTGCCAGCAGTTCGGACCGAACCAACTACGAGCAGTACTTC
NA,TRBV12-3/TRBV12-4,TRBJ2-7,NA,CASSDGGFGDEQYF,TGTGCCAGCTCCGACGGGGGATTTGGCGACGAGCAGTACTTC
NA,TRBV19,TRBJ1-5,many,CASSIKGTGNQPQHF,TGTGCCAGTAGTATCAAGGGGACTGGCAATCAGCCCCAGCATTTT
NA,TRBV6-1,TRBJ1-1,NA,CASRSLRGTEAFF,TGTGCCAGCAGATCACTCAGGGGAACTGAAGCTTTCTTT
NA,TRBV4-1,TRBJ2-1,NA,CASSQGAGYTYNEQFF,TGCGCCAGCAGCCAAGGGGCAGGATATACCTACAATGAGCAGTTCTTC
TRBD2,TRBV7-3,TRBJ2-1,many,CASSSTSGRFEQFF,TGTGCCAGCAGCTCAACTAGCGGGAGGTTTGAGCAGTTCTTC